These T cell receptor beta chains were read from a single sample in a study of identical twins. MiXCR, applied by TCRdb to the 5' RACE reads, yields one record per CDR3 protein. The table shows about 690,000 distinct CDR3 sequences, with around 6% occurring only once. Sequencing input: naive T cells sorted from blood. These receptors all come from a man between 18 and 35 years old in good health. Both conserved end residues are trimmed from each CDR3. The order of the fields is CDR3 protein, V gene, clone size. Clone size is not always given. Where it is, it says once, few, many or a class for expanded clones.

CDR3aa: ASSLARGLAEQF
v_gene: TRBV12-3/TRBV12-4
abundance: many

CDR3aa: AISPGTGVFQETQY
v_gene: TRBV10-3
abundance: many

CDR3aa: ASSLAQLQGTYEQY
v_gene: TRBV5-1
abundance: many

CDR3aa: AIRGLAGNNEQF
v_gene: TRBV10-3
abundance: many

CDR3aa: ASSEQGAITDTQY
v_gene: TRBV6-1
abundance: many

CDR3aa: ASSLVSQVGYT
v_gene: TRBV12-3/TRBV12-4
abundance: .

CDR3aa: ASSYSNNSPLH
v_gene: TRBV6-5
abundance: many

CDR3aa: ASRPRDRTDTQY
v_gene: TRBV12-3/TRBV12-4
abundance: many

CDR3aa: ASSFLGGRSTDTQY
v_gene: TRBV27
abundance: few

CDR3aa: ASSEPGLLAGDVHNEQF
v_gene: TRBV25-1
abundance: few

CDR3aa: ASSQTSPGELF
v_gene: TRBV5-1
abundance: few